The 11 T cell receptor beta chains given below trace back to one sample, sequenced in a study of shared clonotypes between healthy human individuals. The repertoire was sequenced with immunoSEQ multiplex PCR; TCRdb's copy has only in-frame clones and lacks some. The sample has approximately 1.5 million clones, approximately 98.5% seen once. Sequences were obtained from naive CD4+ T cells sorted from blood. Subset noted: CD45RA+ positively selected. The receptors shown here come from a man aged 30 to 45 in good health.

The chain recombines TRBV19 with TRBJ2-1; D is unclear. Germline CDR1 is LNHDA and CDR2 is SQIVND (reference sequence). This CDR3 region has 14 residues. Between the trimmed V and J ends, which lost 3 bases and 3 bases, there was a span of 9 bases. Here the CDR3 DNA reads TGTGCCAGTAGTATTCGGCTCCTCTACAATGAGCAGTTCTTC. Its translation: CASSIRLLYNEQFF.

This chain links TRBV5-6 with TRBJ1-1, with D possibly matching TRBD1 (6 bases). The germline V and J ends were trimmed by 5 bases and 8 bases, with 13 bases remaining between them. The CDR3 contains 12 residues. Per germline, CDR1 SGHDT and CDR2 YYEEEE. The CDR3 DNA is TGTGCCAGCAGGGGCCGGGGACAAGAAGCTTTCTTT. Translating gives CASRGRGQEAFF.

With regard to this clone: Mismatch with germline at one junction end may stem from a read error. The genes are TRBV28 and TRBJ1-4, with D tentatively TRBD1 (6 bases). The germline CDR1 and CDR2 sequences are MDHEN and SYDVKM. This CDR3 has 13 amino acids. In nucleotides, the CDR3 is TGTGCCAGCAGTTCCATTGACCGGCTGGCAGGGGAGTTT. Translated: CASSSIDRLAGEF.

This chain links TRBV28 with TRBJ1-4; 8 bases match TRBD1. There are 12 residues in the CDR3. The germline gives CDR1 MDHEN, CDR2 SYDVKM. The CDR3, as DNA: TGTGCAGTAGGACAGGGAGGTGAAAAACTGTTTTTT. Residues: CAVGQGGEKLFF.

The CDR3 region is CAWSPSPLAGGPNEQFF. The CDR3 DNA reads as TGTGCCTGGAGTCCATCCCCACTGGCGGGAGGGCCCAATGAGCAGTTCTTC. V and J are TRBV30 and TRBJ2-1; 9 nucleotides line up with TRBD2. CDR3 length: 17 amino acids. Per the germline V gene, CDR1 is GTSNPN and CDR2 is SVGIG (reference sequence). The V and J ends lost 2 bases and 6 bases, in that order; junction bases with no gene match: 14. Drawing the rest from reference TRBV30 and TRBJ2-1, the complete variable domain is SQTIHQWPATLVQPVGSPLSLECTVEGTSNPNLYWYRQAAGRGLQLLFYSVGIGQISSEVPQNLSASRPQDRQFILSSKKLLLSDSGFYLCAWSPSPLAGGPNEQFFGPGTRLTVL.

This clone was seen just once. This chain uses TRBV5-4 with TRBJ2-1, with a weak D call TRBD1 (6 bases). The CDR3 covers 15 residues. The V end was cut by 4 bases, the J end by 2 bases, with 13 bases between. CDR1 and CDR2 (germline): SGHNT, YYREEE (reference sequence). This CDR3 reads CASSPDRDPYNEQFF. The CDR3 DNA sequence: TGTGCCAGCAGCCCGGACAGAGACCCCTACAATGAGCAGTTCTTC.

Note on this clone: At the DNA level, this CDR3 is encoded by other sequences in the same sample as well. The chain carries TRBV14 and TRBJ2-1; D is uncertain. The CDR3 consists of 13 residues. Germline V gives CDR1 SGHDN, CDR2 FVKESK. V was trimmed by 1 base and J by 4 bases, leaving 5 bases between them. CDR3 protein: CASSQGYYNEQFF. In DNA, the CDR3 is TGTGCCAGCAGCCAAGGCTATTACAATGAGCAGTTCTTC.

The chain employs TRBV18 and TRBJ2-7; 7 bases agree with TRBD1. CDR3 length equals 12 residues. The junction had 1 base not matched to a gene; V was cut back by 2 bases and J by 6 bases. Per the germline V gene, CDR1 is KGHSH and CDR2 is LQKENI. CDR3 DNA sequence: TGTGCCAGCTCACCAGACAGGGCCGAGCAGTACTTC. It yields the protein CASSPDRAEQYF.

This clone was counted a single time. The J gene is TRBJ2-5, the V gene TRBV7-9, with 14 bases lining up with TRBD2. The CDR3 length is 16 residues. Looked up from germline, CDR1 is SEHNR and CDR2 is FQNEAQ (reference sequence). Losses at the gene ends were 5 bases for V and 4 bases for J; bases not matched to a gene: 6. The DNA of the CDR3 is TGTGCCAGCAGCCCGGGACTAGCGGGAGCGGGAGAGACCCAGTACTTC. Translation gives CASSPGLAGAGETQYF.

The chain has TRBV2 and TRBJ2-1, with 8 bases fitting TRBD2. V lost 4 bases to trimming and J lost 5 bases; unmatched junction nucleotides: 7. CDR1 SNHLY and CDR2 FYNNEI come from the germline V gene. The CDR3 consists of 15 residues. The chain's CDR3 is CASSVESGSNNEQFF. The CDR3 DNA is TGTGCCAGCAGTGTTGAGAGCGGGAGCAACAATGAGCAGTTCTTC. Drawing the rest from reference TRBV2 and TRBJ2-1, the complete variable domain is EPEVTQTPSHQVTQMGQEVILRCVPISNHLYFYWYRQILGQKVEFLVSFYNNEISEKSEIFDDQFSVERPDGSNFTLKIRSTKLEDSAMYFCASSVESGSNNEQFFGPGTRLTVL.

The chain carries TRBV5-8 and TRBJ2-1; TRBD2 matches 16 bases. Per the germline V gene, CDR1 is SGHTS and CDR2 is YDEGEE. V lost 3 bases, J lost 14 bases, and 2 bases stayed unmatched. CDR3 length: 13 amino acids. The CDR3 sequence is CASSWGLAGGEFF. The CDR3 DNA follows: TGTGCCAGCAGCTGGGGACTAGCGGGAGGGGAGTTCTTC. Based on the CDR3 plus reference TRBV5-8 and TRBJ2-1, the full variable domain is EAGVTQSPTHLIKTRGQQATLRCSPISGHTSVYWYQQALGLGLQFLLWYDEGEERNRGNFPPRFSGRQFPNYSSELNVNALELEDSALYLCASSWGLAGGEFFGPGTRLTVL.